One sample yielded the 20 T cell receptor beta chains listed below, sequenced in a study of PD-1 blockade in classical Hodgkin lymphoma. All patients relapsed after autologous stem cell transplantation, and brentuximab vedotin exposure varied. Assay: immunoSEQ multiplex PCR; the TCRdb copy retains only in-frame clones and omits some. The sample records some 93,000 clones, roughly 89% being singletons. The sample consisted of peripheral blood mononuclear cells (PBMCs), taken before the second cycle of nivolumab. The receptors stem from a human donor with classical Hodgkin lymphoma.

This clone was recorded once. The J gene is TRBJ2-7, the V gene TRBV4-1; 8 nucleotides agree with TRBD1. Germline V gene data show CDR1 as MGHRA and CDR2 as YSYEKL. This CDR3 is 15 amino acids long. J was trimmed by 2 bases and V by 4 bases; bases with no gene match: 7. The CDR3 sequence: CASSLSGTGAYEQYF. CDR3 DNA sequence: TGCGCCAGCAGCCTTTCCGGGACAGGTGCCTACGAGCAGTACTTC.

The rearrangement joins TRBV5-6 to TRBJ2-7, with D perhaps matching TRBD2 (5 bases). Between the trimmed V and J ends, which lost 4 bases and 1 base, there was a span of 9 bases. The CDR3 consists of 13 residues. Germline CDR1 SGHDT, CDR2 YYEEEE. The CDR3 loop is CASSPGISYEQYF. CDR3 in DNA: TGTGCCAGCAGCCCGGGGATTTCCTACGAGCAGTACTTC.

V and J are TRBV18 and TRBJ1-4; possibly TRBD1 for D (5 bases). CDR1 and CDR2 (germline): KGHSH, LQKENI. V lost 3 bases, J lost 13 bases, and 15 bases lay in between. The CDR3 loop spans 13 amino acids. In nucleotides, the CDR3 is TGTGCCAGCTCACCGCGGGACGGGGGTACACTGTTTTTT. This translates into CASSPRDGGTLFF.

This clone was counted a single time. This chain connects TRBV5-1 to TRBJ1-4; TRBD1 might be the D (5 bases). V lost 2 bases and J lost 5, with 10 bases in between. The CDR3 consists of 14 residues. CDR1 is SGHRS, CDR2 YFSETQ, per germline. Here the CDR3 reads CASSFEGINEKLFF. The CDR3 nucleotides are TGCGCCAGCAGCTTTGAGGGGATAAATGAAAAACTGTTTTTT.

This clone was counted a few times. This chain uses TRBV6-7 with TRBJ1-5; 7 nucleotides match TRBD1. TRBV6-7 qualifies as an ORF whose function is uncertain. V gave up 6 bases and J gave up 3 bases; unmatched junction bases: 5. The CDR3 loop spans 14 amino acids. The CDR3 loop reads CASSTDRLNQPQHF. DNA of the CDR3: TGTGCCAGCAGCACGGACAGGCTCAATCAGCCCCAGCATTTT.

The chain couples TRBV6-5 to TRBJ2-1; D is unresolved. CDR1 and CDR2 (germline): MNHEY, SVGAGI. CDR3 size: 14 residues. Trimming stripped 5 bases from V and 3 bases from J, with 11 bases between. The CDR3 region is CASSRSVGYNEQFF. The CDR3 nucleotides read TGTGCCAGCAGTAGGTCCGTGGGCTACAATGAGCAGTTCTTC.

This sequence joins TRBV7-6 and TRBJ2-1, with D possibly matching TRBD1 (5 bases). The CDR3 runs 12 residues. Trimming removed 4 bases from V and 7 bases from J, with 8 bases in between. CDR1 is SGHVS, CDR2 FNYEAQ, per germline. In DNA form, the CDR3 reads TGTGCCAGCAGCTGGACACTGAATGAGCAGTTCTTC. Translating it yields CASSWTLNEQFF.

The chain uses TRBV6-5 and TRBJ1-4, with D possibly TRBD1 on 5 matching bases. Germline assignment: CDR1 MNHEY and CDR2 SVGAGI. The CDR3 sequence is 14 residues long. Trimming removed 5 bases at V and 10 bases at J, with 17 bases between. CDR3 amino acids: CASSASGAQGKLFF. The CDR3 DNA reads TGTGCCAGCAGTGCTTCCGGGGCTCAAGGAAAACTGTTTTTT.

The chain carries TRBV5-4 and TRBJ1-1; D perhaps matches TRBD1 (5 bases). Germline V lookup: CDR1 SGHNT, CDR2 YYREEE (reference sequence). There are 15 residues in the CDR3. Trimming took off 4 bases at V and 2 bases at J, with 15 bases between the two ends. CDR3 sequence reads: CASSPGGTSNTEAFF. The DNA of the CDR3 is TGTGCCAGCAGCCCCGGGGGGACCTCCAACACTGAAGCTTTCTTT.

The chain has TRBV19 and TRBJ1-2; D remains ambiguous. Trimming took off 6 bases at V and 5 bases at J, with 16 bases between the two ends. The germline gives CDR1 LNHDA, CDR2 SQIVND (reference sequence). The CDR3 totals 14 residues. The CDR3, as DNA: TGTGCCAGTAGCCATATCCCGTATGGGTATGGCTACACCTTC. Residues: CASSHIPYGYGYTF.

CDR3 nucleotides: TGTGCCAGCAGTTACCGGACAGGGGGATTCGAGCAGTACTTC. This codes for CASSYRTGGFEQYF. The chain employs TRBV6-5 and TRBJ2-7; 10 nucleotides align to TRBD1. V lost 2 bases to trimming and J lost 6 bases; unmatched junction nucleotides: 4. CDR1 and CDR2 from the germline V gene are MNHEY and SVGAGI. The CDR3 consists of 14 residues.

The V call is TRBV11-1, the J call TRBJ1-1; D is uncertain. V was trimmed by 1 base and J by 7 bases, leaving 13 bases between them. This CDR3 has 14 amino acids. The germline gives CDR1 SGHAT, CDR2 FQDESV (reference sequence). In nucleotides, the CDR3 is TGTGCCAGCAGCTTAGTGGGATTAGTGAGTGAAGCTTTCTTT. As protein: CASSLVGLVSEAFF.

This chain's CDR3 is CASTKGQGFPYEQYF. CDR3 DNA sequence: TGTGCCAGCACCAAGGGACAGGGTTTCCCCTACGAGCAGTACTTC. The chain carries TRBV28 and TRBJ2-7; 9 bases match TRBD1. The CDR3 is 15 residues long. J was trimmed by 2 bases and V by 7 bases; bases with no gene match: 9. Germline V lookup: CDR1 MDHEN, CDR2 SYDVKM.

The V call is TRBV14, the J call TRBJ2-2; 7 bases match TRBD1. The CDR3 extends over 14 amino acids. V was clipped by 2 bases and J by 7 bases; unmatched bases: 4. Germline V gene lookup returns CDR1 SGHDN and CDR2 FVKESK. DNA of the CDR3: TGTGCCAGCAGCCAACTACAGGGGTACGGGGAGCTGTTTTTT. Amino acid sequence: CASSQLQGYGELFF.

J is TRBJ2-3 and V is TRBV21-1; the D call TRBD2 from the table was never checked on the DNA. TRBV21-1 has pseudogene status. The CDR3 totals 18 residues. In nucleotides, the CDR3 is TGTGCCAGCAGCCCGGCCGTCGGGGGGCTAGGTGGAGGAGATACGCAGTATTTT. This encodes CASSPAVGGLGGGDTQYF.

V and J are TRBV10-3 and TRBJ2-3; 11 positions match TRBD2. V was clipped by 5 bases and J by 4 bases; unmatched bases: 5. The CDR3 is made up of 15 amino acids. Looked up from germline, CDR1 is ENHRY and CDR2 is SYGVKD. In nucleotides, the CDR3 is TGTGCCATCAGTTCGACTAGCGGGACGTCAGATACGCAGTATTTT. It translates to CAISSTSGTSDTQYF.

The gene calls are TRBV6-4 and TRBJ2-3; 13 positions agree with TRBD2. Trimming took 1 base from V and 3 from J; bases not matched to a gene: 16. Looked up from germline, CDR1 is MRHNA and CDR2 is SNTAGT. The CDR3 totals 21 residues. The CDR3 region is CASSDWVQLAGGGRYTDTQYF. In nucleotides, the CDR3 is TGTGCCAGCAGTGACTGGGTCCAACTAGCGGGAGGGGGGCGGTATACAGATACGCAGTATTTT.

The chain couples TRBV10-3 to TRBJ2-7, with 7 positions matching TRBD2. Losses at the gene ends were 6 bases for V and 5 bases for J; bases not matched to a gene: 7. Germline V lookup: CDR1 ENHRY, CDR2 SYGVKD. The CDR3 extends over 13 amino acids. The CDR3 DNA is TGTGCCATCAGCCCGGGAGGCGGCCACGAGCAGTACTTC. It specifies CAISPGGGHEQYF.

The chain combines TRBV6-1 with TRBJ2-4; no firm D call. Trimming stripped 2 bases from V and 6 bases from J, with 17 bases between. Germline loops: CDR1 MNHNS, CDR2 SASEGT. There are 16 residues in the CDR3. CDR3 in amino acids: CASSERNLLGLNIQYF. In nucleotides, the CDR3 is TGTGCCAGCAGTGAAAGAAACCTTTTGGGCCTAAACATTCAGTACTTC.

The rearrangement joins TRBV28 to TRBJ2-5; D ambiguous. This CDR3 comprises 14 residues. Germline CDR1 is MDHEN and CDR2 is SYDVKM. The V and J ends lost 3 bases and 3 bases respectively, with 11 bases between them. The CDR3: CASSFVSKKETQYF. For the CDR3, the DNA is TGTGCCAGCAGTTTTGTCAGTAAAAAAGAGACCCAGTACTTC.